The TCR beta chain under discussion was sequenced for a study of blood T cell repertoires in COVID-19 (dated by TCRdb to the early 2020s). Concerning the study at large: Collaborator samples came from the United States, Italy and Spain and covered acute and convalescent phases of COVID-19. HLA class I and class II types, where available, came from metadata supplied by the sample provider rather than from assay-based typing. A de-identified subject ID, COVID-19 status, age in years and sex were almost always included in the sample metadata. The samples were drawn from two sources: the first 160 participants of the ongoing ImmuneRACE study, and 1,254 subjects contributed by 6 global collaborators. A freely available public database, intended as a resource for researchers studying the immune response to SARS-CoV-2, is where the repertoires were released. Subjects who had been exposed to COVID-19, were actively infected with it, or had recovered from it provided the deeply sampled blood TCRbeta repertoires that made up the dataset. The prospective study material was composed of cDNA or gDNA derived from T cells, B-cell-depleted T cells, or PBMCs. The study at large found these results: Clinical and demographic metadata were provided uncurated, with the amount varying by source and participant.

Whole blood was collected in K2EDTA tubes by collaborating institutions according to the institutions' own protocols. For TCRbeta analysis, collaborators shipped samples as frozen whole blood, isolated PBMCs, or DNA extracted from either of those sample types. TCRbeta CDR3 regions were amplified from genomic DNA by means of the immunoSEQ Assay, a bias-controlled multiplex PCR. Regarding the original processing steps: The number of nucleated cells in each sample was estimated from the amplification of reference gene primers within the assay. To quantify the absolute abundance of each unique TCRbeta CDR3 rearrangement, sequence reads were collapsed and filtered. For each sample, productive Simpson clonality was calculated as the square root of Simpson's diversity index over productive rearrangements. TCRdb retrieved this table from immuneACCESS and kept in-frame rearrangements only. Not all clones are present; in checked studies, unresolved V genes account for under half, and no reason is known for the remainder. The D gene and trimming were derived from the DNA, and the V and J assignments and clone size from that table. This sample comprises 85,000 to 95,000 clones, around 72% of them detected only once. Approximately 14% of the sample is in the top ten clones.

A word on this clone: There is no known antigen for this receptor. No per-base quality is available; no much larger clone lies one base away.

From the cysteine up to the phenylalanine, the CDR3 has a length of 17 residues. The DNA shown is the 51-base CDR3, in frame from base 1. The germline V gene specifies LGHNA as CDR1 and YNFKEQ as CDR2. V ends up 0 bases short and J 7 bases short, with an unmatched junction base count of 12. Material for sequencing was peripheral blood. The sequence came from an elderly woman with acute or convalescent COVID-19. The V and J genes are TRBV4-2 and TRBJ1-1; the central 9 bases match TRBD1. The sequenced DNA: TGTGCCAGCAGCCAAGACGTACGGGGCGACAGGGGGGGTGAAGCTTTCTTT. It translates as CASSQDVRGDRGGEAFF.